This TCR beta chain was sequenced in a study of OX40 agonist ivuxolimab in advanced cancers. Context from the whole study: Ivuxolimab, which targeted the costimulatory receptor OX40 (CD134), was an agonistic, fully human IgG2 monoclonal antibody. Intravenous ivuxolimab was administered to patients every 2 weeks at six dose levels: 0.01, 0.1, 0.3, 1.5, 3 and 10 mg/kg. Among the roughly 50 dose-escalation patients, around 19 had hepatocellular carcinoma, about 15 melanoma, 9 renal cell carcinoma and 9 head and neck cancer. A male proportion of 70% to 90% and a mean age of roughly 58 years, ranging from 23 to 79, were recorded for the dose-escalation cohort. Patients were allowed to have had prior anti-PD-1, anti-PD-L1 or anti-CTLA-4 therapy, and around two fifths of the dose-escalation patients had been treated with checkpoint inhibitors. Partial responses occurred in three dose-escalation patients: two with cutaneous melanoma and one with hepatocellular carcinoma. Peripheral TCRbeta sequencing was intended to test whether TCR sequence diversity was altered and clonal T-cell expansion was caused by ivuxolimab. The paper reports the monotherapy dose-escalation portion (N = 52 patients) of the phase I ivuxolimab trial. The full study reports these points: At doses of 0.1 to 3.0 mg/kg, clonal expansion of both CD4+ and CD8+ T cells in blood was seen between baseline and week 6. Antigen specificity was not determined for the clonally expanded peripheral T cells. After ivuxolimab, expanded clones were on average more numerous among CD8+ T cells than among CD4+ T cells. In partial responders in the 0.1-3.0 mg/kg groups, normalized peripheral clonal expansion was found to be among the lowest, especially among CD8+ T cells. Low levels of normalized T-cell clonal expansion were also seen in some nonresponding patients.

The CDR3 runs 15 amino acids, cysteine and phenylalanine included. The sequence is cut down to CDR3 DNA, 45 bases in frame from base 1. The germline V gene provides CDR1 SGHRS and CDR2 YFSETQ. To sequence the TCRbeta CDR3 region, genomic DNA was isolated from the sorted cells. The immunoSEQ Assay was used for sequencing of TCRbeta CDR3 regions. TCRdb took over this immuneACCESS table, retaining in-frame rearrangements with V and J assigned. Such tables are incomplete; in checked studies, under half of the missing clones stem from an unresolved V gene, and the remainder is unexplained. The sample table records just over 60,000 clones; roughly 90% of these occur just once. About 0.59% of the sample is held by the ten biggest clonotypes. The trial excluded patients who had a history of autoimmune disease or who were on systemic immunosuppression. Peripheral blood for TCR sequencing was collected from all dose cohorts at baseline, on cycle 4 day 1, and on cycle 7 day 1. Samples were obtained from an open-label, multicenter, first-in-human phase I dose-escalation trial of ivuxolimab. Adults with locally advanced or metastatic head and neck squamous cell, hepatocellular, melanoma or renal cell carcinoma were enrolled in the trial. CD4+ and CD8+ T cells were sorted separately from peripheral blood before TCR sequencing.

Points on this clone: Its antigen has not been determined. Germline is not matched at one junction end, which may reflect a read error.

The receptor's source is an adult with an advanced solid tumor such as melanoma, head and neck, liver or kidney cancer. The sample consisted of CD4+ or CD8+ T cells sorted from blood, taken in a trial of the OX40 agonist ivuxolimab. This chain joins TRBV5-1 to TRBJ1-1; 8 bases in between match TRBD1. The encoded CDR3 is CANSLSLQGVTEAFF. The DNA reads TGCGCCAACAGCTTGTCTCTACAGGGGGTTACTGAAGCTTTCTTT.